This TCR beta chain was identified in a study of beta chain features in type 1 diabetes. For the study at large: Age and gender were similar between patients and healthy donors, as were cell yields.

Without exception, sorted populations had purity beyond 95%. This clone was seen more than once but under ten times. The isolated RNA, all of it, was reverse transcribed, so expressed TCRB transcripts were what got sequenced. Produced via immunoSEQ multiplex PCR; TCRdb's table is partial and in-frame only. The sample carries fewer than 900,000 clones, roughly 15% recorded once. V was cut by 6 bases and J by 0 bases, with 9 bases left in between. Germline V gene lookup returns CDR1 SGHTA and CDR2 FQGNSA. The CDR3 extends over 14 amino acids. This sequence originates from a woman younger than 30 in good health. The chain couples TRBV7-2 to TRBJ2-1; the D is unclear. Material for sequencing was naive CD4+ T cells from blood. The chain's CDR3 is CASSTRSSYNEQFF. The CDR3 coding sequence is TGTGCCAGCAGTACCAGGAGCTCCTACAATGAGCAGTTCTTC.